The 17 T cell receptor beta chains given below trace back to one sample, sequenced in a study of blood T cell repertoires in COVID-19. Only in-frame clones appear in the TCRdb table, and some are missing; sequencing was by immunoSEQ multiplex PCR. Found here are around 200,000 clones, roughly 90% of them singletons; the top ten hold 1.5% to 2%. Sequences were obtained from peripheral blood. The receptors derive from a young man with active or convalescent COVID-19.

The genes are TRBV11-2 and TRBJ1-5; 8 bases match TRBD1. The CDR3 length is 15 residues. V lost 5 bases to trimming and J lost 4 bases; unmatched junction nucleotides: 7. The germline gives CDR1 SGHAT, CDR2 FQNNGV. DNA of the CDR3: TGTGCCAGCAGCATCGACAGGGGAGGGAATCAGCCCCAGCATTTT. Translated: CASSIDRGGNQPQHF.

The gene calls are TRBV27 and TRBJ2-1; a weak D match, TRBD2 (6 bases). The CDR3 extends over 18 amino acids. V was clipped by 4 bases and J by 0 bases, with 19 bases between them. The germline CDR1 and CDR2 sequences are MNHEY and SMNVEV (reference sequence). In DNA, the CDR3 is TGTGCCAGCAGTTCGAGAATCGGACTATCGAGCTCCTACAATGAGCAGTTCTTC. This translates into CASSSRIGLSSSYNEQFF.

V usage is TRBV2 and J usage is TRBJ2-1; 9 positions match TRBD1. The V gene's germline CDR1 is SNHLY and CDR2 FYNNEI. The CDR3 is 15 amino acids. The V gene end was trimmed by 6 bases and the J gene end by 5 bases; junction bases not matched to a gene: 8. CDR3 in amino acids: CASRLKTGGNNEQFF. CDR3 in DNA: TGTGCCAGCAGGCTAAAGACAGGGGGAAACAATGAGCAGTTCTTC.

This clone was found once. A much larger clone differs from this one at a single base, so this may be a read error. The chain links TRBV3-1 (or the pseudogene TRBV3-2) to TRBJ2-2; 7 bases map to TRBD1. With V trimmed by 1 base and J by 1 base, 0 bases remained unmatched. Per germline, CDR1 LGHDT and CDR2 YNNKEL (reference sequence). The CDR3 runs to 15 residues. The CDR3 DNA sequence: TGTGCCAGCAGCCAAGGGACAGGGAACACCGGGGAGCTGTTTTTT. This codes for CASSQGTGNTGELFF.

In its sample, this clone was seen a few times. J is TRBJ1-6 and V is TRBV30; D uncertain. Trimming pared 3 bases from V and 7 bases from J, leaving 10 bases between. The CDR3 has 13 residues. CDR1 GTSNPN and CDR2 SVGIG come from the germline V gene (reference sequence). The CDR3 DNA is TGTGCCTGGAGCAGTTGGTTGAATTCACCCCTCCACTTT. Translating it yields CAWSSWLNSPLHF. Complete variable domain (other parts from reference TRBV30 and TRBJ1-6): SQTIHQWPATLVQPVGSPLSLECTVEGTSNPNLYWYRQAAGRGLQLLFYSVGIGQISSEVPQNLSASRPQDRQFILSSKKLLLSDSGFYLCAWSSWLNSPLHFGNGTRLTVT.

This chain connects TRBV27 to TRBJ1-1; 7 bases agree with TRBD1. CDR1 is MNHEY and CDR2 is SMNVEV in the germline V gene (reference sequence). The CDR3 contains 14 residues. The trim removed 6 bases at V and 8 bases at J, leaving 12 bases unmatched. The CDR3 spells CASSPPGQSFEAFF. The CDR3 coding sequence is TGTGCCAGCAGCCCTCCGGGACAGTCGTTCGAAGCTTTCTTT.

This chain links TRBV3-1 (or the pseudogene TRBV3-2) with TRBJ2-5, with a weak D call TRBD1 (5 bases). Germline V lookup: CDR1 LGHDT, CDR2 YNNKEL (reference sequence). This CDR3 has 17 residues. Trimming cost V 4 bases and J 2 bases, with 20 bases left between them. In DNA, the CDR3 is TGTGCCAGCAGCCGAGTCCTATCAGGGTCAAAGCAAGAGACCCAGTACTTC. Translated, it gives CASSRVLSGSKQETQYF.

The CDR3 DNA sequence: TGTGCCATCAGTGAGCCTGGACTACTATACAATGAGCAGTTCTTC. Amino acid sequence: CAISEPGLLYNEQFF. The rearrangement links TRBV10-3 to TRBJ2-1; D may be TRBD2 (6 bases). Germline lookup yields CDR1 ENHRY and CDR2 SYGVKD. The length of the CDR3 is 15 residues. V shed 2 bases and J shed 4 bases, with 12 bases lying between them.

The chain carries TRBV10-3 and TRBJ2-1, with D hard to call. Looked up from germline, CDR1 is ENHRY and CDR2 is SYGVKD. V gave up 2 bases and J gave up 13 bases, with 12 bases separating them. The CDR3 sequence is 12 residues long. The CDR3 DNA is TGTGCCATCAGTGAGACTGAGTCTGTTCAGTTCTTC. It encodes CAISETESVQFF.

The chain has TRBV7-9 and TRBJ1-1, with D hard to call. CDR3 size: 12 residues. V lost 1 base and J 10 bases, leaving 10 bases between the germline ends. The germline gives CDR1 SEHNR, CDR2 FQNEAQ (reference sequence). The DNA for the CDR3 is TGTGCCAGCAGCTTAGTCGGGGTTGGAGCTTTCTTT. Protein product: CASSLVGVGAFF.

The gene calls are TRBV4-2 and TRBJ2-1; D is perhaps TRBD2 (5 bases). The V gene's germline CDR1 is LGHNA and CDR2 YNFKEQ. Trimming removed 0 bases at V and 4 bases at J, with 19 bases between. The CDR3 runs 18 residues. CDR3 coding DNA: TGTGCCAGCAGCCAAGATTCGGTGCGGGCGCTCGGTTACAATGAGCAGTTCTTC. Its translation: CASSQDSVRALGYNEQFF.

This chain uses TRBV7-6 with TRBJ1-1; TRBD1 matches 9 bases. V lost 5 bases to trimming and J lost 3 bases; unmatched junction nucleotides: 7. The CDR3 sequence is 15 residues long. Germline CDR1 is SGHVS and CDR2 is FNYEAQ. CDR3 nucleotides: TGTGCCAGCAGCGAGGACAGGGGTGGGGACACTGAAGCTTTCTTT. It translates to CASSEDRGGDTEAFF.

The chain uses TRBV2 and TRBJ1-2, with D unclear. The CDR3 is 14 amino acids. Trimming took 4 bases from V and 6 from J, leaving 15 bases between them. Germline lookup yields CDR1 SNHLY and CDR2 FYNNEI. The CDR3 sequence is CASSVGRPRDGYTF. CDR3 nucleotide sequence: TGTGCCAGCAGTGTAGGTCGGCCTAGAGATGGCTACACCTTC.

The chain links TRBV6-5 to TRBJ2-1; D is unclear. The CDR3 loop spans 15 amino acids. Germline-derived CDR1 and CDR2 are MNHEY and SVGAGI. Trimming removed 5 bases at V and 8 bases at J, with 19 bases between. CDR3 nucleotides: TGTGCCAGCAGTCCCCGTTATCCCGCGTTGGATGAGCAGTTCTTC. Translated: CASSPRYPALDEQFF.

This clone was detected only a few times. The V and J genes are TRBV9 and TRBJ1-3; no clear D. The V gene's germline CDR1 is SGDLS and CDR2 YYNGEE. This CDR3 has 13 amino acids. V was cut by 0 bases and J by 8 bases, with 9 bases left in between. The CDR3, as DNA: TGTGCCAGCAGCGTAGGAACTAGAGACACCATATATTTT. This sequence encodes CASSVGTRDTIYF.

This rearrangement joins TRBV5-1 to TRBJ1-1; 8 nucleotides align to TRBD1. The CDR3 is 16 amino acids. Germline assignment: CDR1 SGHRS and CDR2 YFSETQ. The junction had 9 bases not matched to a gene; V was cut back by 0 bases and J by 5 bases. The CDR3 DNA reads TGCGCCAGCAGCTTGGGAACGCAGGGGGCCCGAACTGAAGCTTTCTTT. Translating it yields CASSLGTQGARTEAFF. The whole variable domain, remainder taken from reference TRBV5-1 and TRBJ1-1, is KAGVTQTPRYLIKTRGQQVTLSCSPISGHRSVSWYQQTPGQGLQFLFEYFSETQRNKGNFPGRFSGRQFSNSRSEMNVSTLELGDSALYLCASSLGTQGARTEAFFGQGTRLTVV.

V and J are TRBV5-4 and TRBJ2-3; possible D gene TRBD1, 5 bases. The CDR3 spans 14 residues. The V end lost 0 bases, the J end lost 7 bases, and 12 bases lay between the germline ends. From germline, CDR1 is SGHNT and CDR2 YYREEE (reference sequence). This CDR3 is CASSLAAQGNTQYF. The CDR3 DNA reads TGTGCCAGCAGCTTGGCTGCCCAGGGTAATACGCAGTATTTT.